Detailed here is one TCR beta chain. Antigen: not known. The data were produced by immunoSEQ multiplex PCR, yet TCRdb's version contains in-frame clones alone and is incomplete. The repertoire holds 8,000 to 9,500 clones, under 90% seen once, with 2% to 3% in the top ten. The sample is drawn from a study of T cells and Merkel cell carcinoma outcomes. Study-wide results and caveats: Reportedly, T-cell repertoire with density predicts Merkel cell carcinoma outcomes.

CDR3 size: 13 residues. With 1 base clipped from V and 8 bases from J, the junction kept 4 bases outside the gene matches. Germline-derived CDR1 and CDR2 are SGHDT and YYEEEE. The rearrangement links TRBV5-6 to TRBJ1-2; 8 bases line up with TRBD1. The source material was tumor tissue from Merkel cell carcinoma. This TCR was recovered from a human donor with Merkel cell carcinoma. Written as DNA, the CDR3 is TGTGCCAGCAGCTTGCTACAGGGGGGAGGCTACACCTTC. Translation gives CASSLLQGGGYTF.